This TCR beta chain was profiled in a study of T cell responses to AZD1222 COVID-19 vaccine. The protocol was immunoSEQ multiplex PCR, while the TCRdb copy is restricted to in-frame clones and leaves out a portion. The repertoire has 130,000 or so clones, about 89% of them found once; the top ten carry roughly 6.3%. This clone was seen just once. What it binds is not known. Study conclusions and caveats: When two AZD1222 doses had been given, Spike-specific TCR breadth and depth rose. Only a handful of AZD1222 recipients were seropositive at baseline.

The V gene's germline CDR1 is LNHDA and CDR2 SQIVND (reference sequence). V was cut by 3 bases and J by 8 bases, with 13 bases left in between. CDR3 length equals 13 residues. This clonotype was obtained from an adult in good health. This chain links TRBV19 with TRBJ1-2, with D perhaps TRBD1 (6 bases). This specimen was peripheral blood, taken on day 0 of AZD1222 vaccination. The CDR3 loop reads CASSIQGMSGYTF. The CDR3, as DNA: TGTGCCAGTAGTATTCAGGGGATGTCAGGCTACACCTTC.